The 29 T cell receptor beta chains presented below share a single source sample, sequenced in a study of T cells in Graves' hyperthyroidism and ophthalmopathy. The source material, RNA transcripts, was used to amplify TCR beta CDR3 regions. HTBI primers were employed in a first-round RT-PCR of the TCR CDR3. TCRdb reanalysed the multiplex PCR reads using MiXCR and keeps one entry per CDR3 protein. This sample yields 250,000 to 400,000 distinct CDR3 sequences, of which about 13% are seen a single time; 34% belongs to the top ten. The sequencing input was blood. The receptors shown here come from a middle-aged woman with Graves' ophthalmopathy.

This clonotype was observed at least ten times. J is TRBJ2-3 and V is TRBV27, with a tentative D call TRBD2 (6 bases). V was pared by 5 bases and J by 0 bases, with 9 bases between. The CDR3 totals 14 residues. Germline lookup yields CDR1 MNHEY and CDR2 SMNVEV (reference sequence). The CDR3 is CASSKRVSTDTQYF. CDR3 nucleotides: TGTGCCAGCAGTAAGCGGGTTAGCACAGATACGCAGTATTTT.

This clonotype showed up many times. The rearrangement joins TRBV6-1 to TRBJ1-1, with 7 bases that match TRBD1. The CDR3 covers 15 residues. V lost 6 bases, J lost 1 base, and 8 bases stayed unmatched. CDR1 and CDR2 (germline): MNHNS, SASEGT. The CDR3 DNA sequence: TGTGCCAGCAGAAGGGACAGTGGACGGAACACTGAAGCTTTCTTT. Residues: CASRRDSGRNTEAFF.

This clonotype came up a few times. The CDR3 loop is CSASSGATNEKLFF. The DNA for the CDR3 is TGCAGTGCTAGTTCAGGTGCAACTAATGAAAAACTGTTTTTT. The chain combines TRBV20-1 with TRBJ1-4; no clear D. Trimming removed 3 bases from V and 0 bases from J, with 8 bases in between. The germline gives CDR1 DFQATT, CDR2 SNEGSKA (reference sequence). CDR3 length: 14 residues.

Only a few counts were recorded for this clonotype. The V call is TRBV7-9, the J call TRBJ1-1; D is uncertain. Between the trimmed V and J ends, which lost 2 bases and 5 bases, there was a span of 9 bases. The CDR3 has 13 residues. CDR1 is SEHNR and CDR2 is FQNEAQ in the germline V gene (reference sequence). The CDR3 nucleotides are TGTGCCAGCAGCTTAAATTCGGGGACTGAAGCTTTCTTT. Translated, it gives CASSLNSGTEAFF.

This clonotype was picked up many times. The gene calls are TRBV12-5 and TRBJ2-3; weak D call: TRBD2 (6 bases). V shed 7 bases and J shed 1 base, with 12 bases lying between them. The CDR3 length is 14 residues. Per the germline V gene, CDR1 is LGHNT and CDR2 is FRNRAP. CDR3 DNA sequence: TGTGCTAGTGCTCGTGGCGGGGGCACAGATACGCAGTATTTT. It specifies CASARGGGTDTQYF. Looking up the rest from reference TRBV12-5 and TRBJ2-3 gives the full variable domain: DARVTQTPRHKVTEMGQEVTMRCQPILGHNTVFWYRQTMMQGLELLAYFRNRAPLDDSGMPKDRFSAEMPDATLATLKIQPSEPRDSAVYFCASARGGGTDTQYFGPGTRLTVL.

This clonotype has just a few counts. The chain couples TRBV18 to TRBJ1-5, with a tentative D call TRBD1 (5 bases). Trimming removed 4 bases at V and 8 bases at J, with 15 bases between. This CDR3 has 14 residues. Germline V gives CDR1 KGHSH, CDR2 LQKENI. The CDR3 reads CASSQRGGGEPQHF. Written as DNA, the CDR3 is TGTGCCAGCTCACAACGGGGGGGTGGGGAGCCCCAGCATTTT.

This clonotype came up many times. The gene calls are TRBV2 and TRBJ2-1, with 10 positions matching TRBD2. Trimming took 9 bases from V and 4 from J; bases not matched to a gene: 6. Germline V gene sequence: CDR1 SNHLY, CDR2 FYNNEI. CDR3 length equals 14 residues. The CDR3 nucleotides are TGTGCCAGTCTTCGACTAGCGGGTTACAATGAGCAGTTCTTC. Residues: CASLRLAGYNEQFF.

This clonotype was counted ten times or more. The CDR3 nucleotides read TGTGCCAGCAGCTTAGTGAGGACAGGGCCCGAGCAGTACTTC. Its translation: CASSLVRTGPEQYF. The chain couples TRBV7-2 to TRBJ2-7; 8 nucleotides match TRBD1. CDR1 and CDR2 (germline): SGHTA, FQGNSA. The V gene end was trimmed by 1 base and the J gene end by 6 bases; junction bases not matched to a gene: 5. This CDR3 spans 14 amino acids.

This clonotype has a count of ten or more. This rearrangement joins TRBV2 to TRBJ1-1; D is ambiguous. This CDR3 has 12 residues. Trimming pared 6 bases from V and 2 bases from J, leaving 7 bases between. Germline CDR1 and CDR2: SNHLY and FYNNEI. Written as DNA, the CDR3 is TGTGCCAGCAGATCAGCCAACACTGAAGCTTTCTTT. This translates into CASRSANTEAFF.

This sequence joins TRBV6-2 or TRBV6-3 and TRBJ2-1; 8 bases line up with TRBD2. The CDR3 has 14 amino acids. V lost 6 bases, J lost 7 bases, and 8 bases stayed unmatched. Looked up from germline, CDR1 is MNHEY and CDR2 is SVGEGT. The CDR3 protein is CASSHGTSWNEQFF. The CDR3 DNA reads as TGTGCCAGCAGCCACGGGACTAGTTGGAATGAGCAGTTCTTC.

This clonotype came up many times. The chain combines TRBV13 with TRBJ2-1, with 8 bases fitting TRBD1. V lost 5 bases to trimming and J lost 4 bases; unmatched junction nucleotides: 7. Germline lookup yields CDR1 PRHDT and CDR2 FYEKMQ (reference sequence). The CDR3 is made up of 15 amino acids. CDR3 sequence reads: CASSRRTGIYNEQFF. CDR3 sequence (DNA): TGTGCCAGCAGCCGTCGGACAGGGATTTACAATGAGCAGTTCTTC.

Ten or more counts support this clonotype. The rearrangement uses TRBV27 and TRBJ1-2; the match to TRBD1 covers 8 bases. Germline CDR1 MNHEY, CDR2 SMNVEV (reference sequence). The CDR3 is made up of 14 amino acids. Germline trimming cut 5 bases from V and 3 bases from J; bases unmatched to any gene: 5. CDR3 sequence reads: CASSTGTGDYGYTF. The CDR3 DNA reads as TGTGCCAGCAGTACCGGGACAGGCGACTATGGCTACACCTTC.

This chain links TRBV10-2 with TRBJ2-7; D could derive from TRBD1 or TRBD2 (5 bases each). Trimming stripped 8 bases from V and 2 bases from J, with 16 bases between. Germline assignment: CDR1 WSHSY and CDR2 SAAADI. The CDR3 is 14 amino acids. The CDR3 bases are TGCGCCAGCCAACCAAACCGGGGCGCCTACGAGCAGTACTTC. It yields the protein CASQPNRGAYEQYF.

This clonotype occurred many times. With a much larger clone just one base away, this may be a read error. The chain employs TRBV6-1 and TRBJ2-1; D assignment may be TRBD1 or TRBD2 (5 bases each). The germline V and J ends were trimmed by 6 bases and 2 bases, with 5 bases remaining between them. This CDR3 has 12 amino acids. Germline assignment: CDR1 MNHNS and CDR2 SASEGT. CDR3 sequence: CASRGAYNEQFF. CDR3 bases: TGTGCCAGCAGGGGGGCCTACAATGAGCAGTTCTTC.

V gene TRBV20-1 combines with J gene TRBJ1-1; D is unresolved. Trimming left V 3 bases short and J 1 base short, with 9 bases between. The CDR3 loop spans 13 amino acids. CDR1 and CDR2 (germline): DFQATT, SNEGSKA (reference sequence). The CDR3, as DNA: TGCAGTGCTAGCAAGGCGGGGAACACTGAAGCTTTCTTT. It encodes CSASKAGNTEAFF.

The chain recombines TRBV6-1 with TRBJ2-7, with 9 positions matching TRBD2. This CDR3 has 15 amino acids. The germline gives CDR1 MNHNS, CDR2 SASEGT. V lost 3 bases, J lost 6 bases, and 9 bases stayed unmatched. The DNA for the CDR3 is TGTGCCAGCAGTGAGGAAATAGCGGGAGCAGGCGAGCAGTACTTC. Residues: CASSEEIAGAGEQYF.

This chain links TRBV11-2 with TRBJ1-4, with D perhaps matching TRBD1 (5 bases). The germline V gene has CDR1 SGHAT and CDR2 FQNNGV. The CDR3 spans 16 residues. The V end lost 5 bases, the J end lost 5 bases, and 18 bases lay between the germline ends. The CDR3, as DNA: TGTGCCAGCAGCCCGCCAGGGTCGGGTGCCAATGAAAAACTGTTTTTT. Translated, it gives CASSPPGSGANEKLFF.

This clonotype was counted many times. V gene TRBV12-3 or TRBV12-4 combines with J gene TRBJ1-6; weak D call: TRBD1 (6 bases). The V end was cut by 7 bases, the J end by 7 bases, with 14 bases between. There are 14 residues in the CDR3. The CDR3: CASKKTGQNSPLHF. The CDR3 DNA reads TGTGCCAGCAAAAAAACGGGACAAAATTCACCCCTCCACTTT.

This clonotype turned up a few times. This chain uses TRBV3-1 with TRBJ1-1; the D is unclear. CDR1 and CDR2 (germline): LGHDT, YNNKEL (reference sequence). The ends were cut back, 0 bases at V and 0 bases at J, with 11 bases in the middle. The CDR3 covers 16 residues. As DNA, the CDR3 is TGTGCCAGCAGCCAAGATGGGAGACCCATGAACACTGAAGCTTTCTTT. Translation: CASSQDGRPMNTEAFF.

The V call is TRBV9, the J call TRBJ2-5; 7 nucleotides line up with TRBD1. V lost 3 bases, J lost 4 bases, and 9 bases stayed unmatched. The CDR3 consists of 15 residues. Germline CDR1 SGDLS, CDR2 YYNGEE. CDR3 region: CASSEEQGIRETQYF. In DNA, the CDR3 is TGTGCCAGCAGCGAGGAACAGGGGATACGAGAGACCCAGTACTTC.

The sample holds a few counts of this clonotype. The J gene is TRBJ2-5, the V gene TRBV5-1; D may be TRBD1 (5 bases). Per germline, CDR1 SGHRS and CDR2 YFSETQ. The CDR3 length is 14 residues. V was pared by 4 bases and J by 1 base, with 11 bases between. CDR3 sequence: CASSRARAQETQYF. CDR3 DNA sequence: TGCGCCAGCAGCAGGGCCAGGGCCCAAGAGACCCAGTACTTC.

The chain recombines TRBV19 with TRBJ1-6; D gene uncertain. The germline V gene has CDR1 LNHDA and CDR2 SQIVND (reference sequence). The CDR3 loop spans 17 amino acids. V was clipped by 3 bases and J by 7 bases, with 19 bases between them. CDR3 region: CASSIRFVAFSNSPLHF. CDR3 DNA: TGTGCCAGTAGTATTCGCTTTGTGGCTTTCTCGAATTCACCCCTCCACTTT.

Many counts were recorded for this clonotype. The V call is TRBV3-1, the J call TRBJ1-5; possibly TRBD1 for D (5 bases). Deletions cut 6 bases from V and 3 bases from J, with 9 bases between. This CDR3 is 13 amino acids long. Germline V gene sequence: CDR1 LGHDT, CDR2 YNNKEL (reference sequence). CDR3 nucleotide sequence: TGTGCCAGCAGTACAGGCTTCAATCAGCCCCAGCATTTT. It encodes CASSTGFNQPQHF.

The gene calls are TRBV10-3 and TRBJ2-3; 9 bases line up with TRBD1. The trim removed 6 bases at V and 6 bases at J, leaving 10 bases unmatched. Germline V gene lookup returns CDR1 ENHRY and CDR2 SYGVKD. The CDR3 runs to 15 residues. CDR3 amino acids: CAISFGQGYLDTQYF. The CDR3 bases are TGTGCCATCAGCTTCGGACAGGGGTATTTGGATACGCAGTATTTT.

The rearrangement links TRBV7-9 to TRBJ1-4; D uncertain. Per germline, CDR1 SEHNR and CDR2 FQNEAQ (reference sequence). The CDR3 is made up of 13 amino acids. Trimming shortened V by 4 bases and J by 7 bases, and 10 bases separated the two germline ends. The CDR3 DNA sequence: TGTGCCAGCAGCTACCTCCGGGGTGAAAAACTGTTTTTT. This encodes CASSYLRGEKLFF.

In its sample, this clonotype was seen many times. The V call is TRBV24-1, the J call TRBJ2-3, with D unclear. Germline assignment: CDR1 KGHDR and CDR2 SFDVKD. V was trimmed by 4 bases and J by 4 bases, leaving 8 bases between them. This CDR3 contains 13 residues. The CDR3 coding sequence is TGTGCCACCAGTGACCCTAAGCCAGATACGCAGTATTTT. Translation gives CATSDPKPDTQYF.

This clonotype showed up just a few times. The gene calls are TRBV3-1 and TRBJ2-3; perhaps TRBD2 as D (6 bases). Per germline, CDR1 LGHDT and CDR2 YNNKEL (reference sequence). V lost 1 base, J lost 2 bases, and 16 bases lay in between. This CDR3 spans 17 amino acids. CDR3 sequence: CASSQVLAGWITDTQYF. The DNA of the CDR3 is TGTGCCAGCAGCCAAGTGTTGGCGGGGTGGATCACAGATACGCAGTATTTT.

This clonotype appeared many times. The chain links TRBV6-4 to TRBJ2-1; TRBD2 agrees at 12 bases. CDR3 length equals 17 residues. Germline loops: CDR1 MRHNA, CDR2 SNTAGT. V gave up 3 bases and J gave up 6 bases; unmatched junction bases: 9. The CDR3 region has the DNA TGTGCCAGCAGTGAAGGGTACCTAGCGGGGGGGCCCAATGAGCAGTTCTTC. Translated: CASSEGYLAGGPNEQFF.

This clonotype came up many times. CDR3 in amino acids: CASLGEGRRYSYEQYF. CDR3 DNA: TGTGCCAGCCTAGGGGAGGGCAGGCGATACTCCTACGAGCAGTACTTC. J is TRBJ2-7 and V is TRBV28, with 7 bases matching TRBD2. Per germline, CDR1 MDHEN and CDR2 SYDVKM. J was trimmed by 0 bases and V by 8 bases; bases with no gene match: 13. The CDR3 covers 16 residues.